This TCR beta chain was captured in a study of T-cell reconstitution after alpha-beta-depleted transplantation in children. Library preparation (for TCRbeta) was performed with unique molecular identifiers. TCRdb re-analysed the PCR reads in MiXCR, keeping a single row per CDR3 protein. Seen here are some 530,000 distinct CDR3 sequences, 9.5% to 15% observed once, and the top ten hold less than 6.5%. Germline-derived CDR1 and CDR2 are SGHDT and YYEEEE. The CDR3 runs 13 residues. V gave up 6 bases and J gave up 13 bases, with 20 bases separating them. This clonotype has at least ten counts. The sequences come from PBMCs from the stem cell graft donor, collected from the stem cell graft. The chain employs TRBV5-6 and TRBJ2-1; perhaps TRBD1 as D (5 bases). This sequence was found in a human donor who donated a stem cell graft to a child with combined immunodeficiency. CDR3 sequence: CASKNQGAYNQFF. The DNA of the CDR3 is TGTGCCAGCAAGAATCAGGGCGCCTACAATCAGTTCTTC.